Each of the 26 T cell receptor beta chains below was sequenced from the same sample in a study of response to subunit inactivated influenza vaccine. TCRdb re-called the RT-PCR reads through MiXCR, storing one row per CDR3 protein. This sample has fewer than 550,000 distinct CDR3 sequences, with around 25% found just once. Material: CD4+ T cells sorted from PBMCs, obtained less than 6 days after vaccination. The receptors shown here come from a man aged 45-60 years who received an inactivated influenza vaccine.

This chain joins TRBV12-3 or TRBV12-4 and TRBJ2-6; D is undetermined. V shed 8 bases and J shed 0 bases, with 17 bases lying between them. The CDR3 covers 17 residues. The DNA for the CDR3 is TGTGCCAGCGTTAAAGGGTCAGGTAGCTCTGGGGCCAACGTCCTGACTTTC. As protein: CASVKGSGSSGANVLTF.

This clonotype came up a few times. CDR3 sequence (DNA): TGTGCCAGCAGTCCCTCCACAGATCAGCCCCAGCATTTT. Translation: CASSPSTDQPQHF. This chain uses TRBV12-3 or TRBV12-4 with TRBJ1-5, with D hard to call. Trimming removed 5 bases at V and 5 bases at J, with 10 bases between. The length of the CDR3 is 13 residues.

The genes are TRBV5-1 and TRBJ2-3; tentatively, D is TRBD2 (6 bases). Trimming pared 5 bases from V and 4 bases from J, leaving 14 bases between. CDR3 length equals 14 residues. Germline lookup yields CDR1 SGHRS and CDR2 YFSETQ. This CDR3 reads CASSFRRGSDTQYF. CDR3 nucleotide sequence: TGCGCCAGCAGTTTTCGGAGGGGTTCAGATACGCAGTATTTT.

The chain couples TRBV12-3 or TRBV12-4 to TRBJ2-2; D may correspond to TRBD1 or TRBD2 (6 bases each). The CDR3 loop spans 16 amino acids. V shed 6 bases and J shed 3 bases, with 17 bases lying between them. The chain's CDR3 is CASRIRSGADTGELFF. CDR3 in DNA: TGTGCCAGCAGAATAAGATCGGGGGCCGACACCGGGGAGCTGTTTTTT.

This chain links TRBV30 with TRBJ2-5; D unclear. In germline, CDR1 is GTSNPN, CDR2 SVGIG (reference sequence). This CDR3 is 13 amino acids long. V was clipped by 1 base and J by 1 base, with 7 bases between them. CDR3 DNA sequence: TGTGCCTGGAGTGGGGGTTCCCAAGAGACCCAGTACTTC. Translated, it gives CAWSGGSQETQYF. The whole variable domain, filled in from reference TRBV30 and TRBJ2-5, reads SQTIHQWPATLVQPVGSPLSLECTVEGTSNPNLYWYRQAAGRGLQLLFYSVGIGQISSEVPQNLSASRPQDRQFILSSKKLLLSDSGFYLCAWSGGSQETQYFGPGTRLLVL.

The V and J genes are TRBV15 and TRBJ2-1; D might be TRBD1 (5 bases). CDR3 length: 16 amino acids. The germline CDR1 and CDR2 sequences are LNHNV and YYDKDF (reference sequence). Trimming pared 3 bases from V and 0 bases from J, leaving 12 bases between. The CDR3 DNA sequence: TGTGCCACCAGCAGCCAACAGGCGAGCTCCTACAATGAGCAGTTCTTC. This encodes CATSSQQASSYNEQFF.

A few counts support this clonotype. This rearrangement joins TRBV11-1 to TRBJ1-2; 9 bases match TRBD1. Trimming took 5 bases from V and 3 from J; bases not matched to a gene: 7. The CDR3 sequence is 15 residues long. Germline CDR1 reads SGHAT; CDR2 reads FQDESV (reference sequence). The CDR3: CASSPRDRDYYGYTF. Here the CDR3 DNA reads TGTGCCAGCAGCCCAAGGGACAGGGACTACTATGGCTACACCTTC.

This clonotype turned up a few times. V usage is TRBV4-3 and J usage is TRBJ2-1; tentative D call: TRBD2 (6 bases). The CDR3 sequence is 14 residues long. Trimming removed 0 bases at V and 4 bases at J, with 7 bases between. Germline V CDR1 and CDR2: LGHNA, YSLEER. The CDR3 region is CASSQDRGYNEQFF. The CDR3 DNA reads TGCGCCAGCAGCCAAGATCGGGGGTACAATGAGCAGTTCTTC.

This clonotype was found a few times. The rearrangement links TRBV9 to TRBJ2-7; D assignment may be TRBD1 or TRBD2 (5 bases each). CDR3 length: 15 amino acids. Looked up from germline, CDR1 is SGDLS and CDR2 is YYNGEE. The ends were cut back, 0 bases at V and 2 bases at J, with 12 bases in the middle. CDR3 amino acids: CASSVAGGDTYEQYF. CDR3 DNA: TGTGCCAGCAGCGTAGCTGGGGGAGATACCTACGAGCAGTACTTC.

This clonotype was picked up a small number of times. The chain couples TRBV18 to TRBJ2-2; D could derive from TRBD1 or TRBD2 (5 bases each). CDR3 length: 13 residues. Trimming took 5 bases from V and 5 from J, leaving 9 bases between them. Germline V gene lookup returns CDR1 KGHSH and CDR2 LQKENI. The CDR3 DNA sequence: TGTGCCAGCTCAACCAGGGAGACCGGGGAGCTGTTTTTT. It codes for CASSTRETGELFF.

The genes are TRBV20-1 and TRBJ2-7; either TRBD1 or TRBD2 may fit D (5 bases each). Germline CDR1 DFQATT, CDR2 SNEGSKA (reference sequence). V shed 1 base and J shed 4 bases, with 14 bases lying between them. This CDR3 region has 14 residues. CDR3 bases: TGCAGTGCTAGAGCCCCCTCCGGGGCATACGAGCAGTACTTC. Translated, it gives CSARAPSGAYEQYF.

The rearrangement links TRBV7-3 to TRBJ2-1; possibly TRBD2 for D (5 bases). Germline V lookup: CDR1 SGHTA, CDR2 FQGTGA. CDR3 length: 14 residues. V was pared by 2 bases and J by 5 bases, with 10 bases between. The CDR3 DNA reads TGTGCCAGCAGCTTACAAGCGGAGAACAATGAGCAGTTCTTC. Translated: CASSLQAENNEQFF.

The rearrangement uses TRBV20-1 and TRBJ2-2; D unresolved. Germline V gene sequence: CDR1 DFQATT, CDR2 SNEGSKA (reference sequence). Trimming removed 3 bases at V and 6 bases at J, with 14 bases between. The length of the CDR3 is 14 residues. The CDR3, as DNA: TGCAGTGCTAGCTTTCCTATTCCTCCCGGGGAGCTGTTTTTT. Its translation: CSASFPIPPGELFF.

The sample holds a few counts of this clonotype. The chain uses TRBV7-9 and TRBJ2-1, with a weak D call TRBD2 (6 bases). The CDR3 length is 13 residues. Germline V gene sequence: CDR1 SEHNR, CDR2 FQNEAQ (reference sequence). Trimming pared 5 bases from V and 8 bases from J, leaving 13 bases between. CDR3 region: CASSRAGTYEQFF. For the CDR3, the DNA is TGTGCCAGCAGCCGCGCGGGGACGTATGAGCAGTTCTTC.

This clonotype was seen only a few times. The chain carries TRBV29-1 and TRBJ1-4; the D gene is possibly TRBD1 (5 bases). Germline loops: CDR1 SQVTM, CDR2 ANQGSEA. The CDR3 contains 14 residues. V was pared by 0 bases and J by 8 bases, with 13 bases between. The CDR3 DNA is TGCAGCGTTGAAGATCCCAGGGTTCGGGAAAAACTGTTTTTT. Protein: CSVEDPRVREKLFF. The full variable domain, in which reference TRBV29-1 and TRBJ1-4 provide the parts outside the CDR3, is SAVISQKPSRDICQRGTSLTIQCQVDSQVTMMFWYRQQPGQSLTLIATANQGSEATYESGFVIDKFPISRPNLTFSTLTVSNMSPEDSSIYLCSVEDPRVREKLFFGSGTQLSVL.

The CDR3 sequence is CASSGGTTGNTEAFF. The CDR3, as DNA: TGTGCCAGCAGCGGAGGGACCACAGGGAACACTGAAGCTTTCTTT. The rearrangement joins TRBV12-3 or TRBV12-4 to TRBJ1-1; D might be TRBD1 (5 bases). The CDR3 contains 15 residues. Trimming removed 6 bases from V and 1 base from J, with 15 bases in between.

This clonotype occurred many times. CDR3: CATSQVAGPYEQYF. The CDR3 coding sequence is TGTGCCACTTCCCAGGTAGCGGGACCCTACGAGCAGTACTTC. V gene TRBV15 combines with J gene TRBJ2-7; 8 bases agree with TRBD2. After removal of 9 bases from V and 2 bases from J, the junction contained 9 bases not matched to a gene. CDR3 size: 14 residues. Germline CDR1 LNHNV, CDR2 YYDKDF (reference sequence).

This clonotype was seen repeatedly, ten times or more. This chain connects TRBV6-2 or TRBV6-3 to TRBJ2-7; D ambiguous. Deletions cut 5 bases from V and 4 bases from J, with 6 bases between. The CDR3 has 11 amino acids. CDR1 and CDR2 from the germline V gene are MNHEY and SVGEGT. CDR3 sequence reads: CASSQQYEQYF. As DNA, the CDR3 is TGTGCCAGCAGTCAGCAATACGAGCAGTACTTC.

This clonotype was seen a handful of times. This rearrangement joins TRBV11-2 to TRBJ2-5; 12 bases map to TRBD2. The CDR3 runs 20 residues. Germline V gene lookup returns CDR1 SGHAT and CDR2 FQNNGV. Germline trimming cut 4 bases from V and 1 base from J; bases unmatched to any gene: 16. The CDR3, as DNA: TGTGCCAGCAGCTGGAGGGGACGACTAGCGGGGGAGACACGCCAAGAGACCCAGTACTTC. Translated: CASSWRGRLAGETRQETQYF.

V gene TRBV2 combines with J gene TRBJ2-4; D gene ambiguous. This CDR3 is built from 16 residues. Trimming shortened V by 2 bases and J by 0 bases, and 11 bases separated the two germline ends. Germline V gives CDR1 SNHLY, CDR2 FYNNEI. In DNA, the CDR3 is TGTGCCAGCAGTGAATGGGGTACGGTAGCCAAAAACATTCAGTACTTC. Its translation: CASSEWGTVAKNIQYF.

V gene TRBV19 combines with J gene TRBJ1-1; tentative D call: TRBD1 (5 bases). The germline V and J ends were trimmed by 1 base and 4 bases, with 10 bases remaining between them. The germline gives CDR1 LNHDA, CDR2 SQIVND (reference sequence). The CDR3 runs to 14 residues. Here the CDR3 DNA reads TGTGCCAGTAGTATAGTTGGCAGGGCCACTGAAGCTTTCTTT. Translating gives CASSIVGRATEAFF. Looking up the rest from reference TRBV19 and TRBJ1-1 gives the full variable domain: DGGITQSPKYLFRKEGQNVTLSCEQNLNHDAMYWYRQDPGQGLRLIYYSQIVNDFQKGDIAEGYSVSREKKESFPLTVTSAQKNPTAFYLCASSIVGRATEAFFGQGTRLTVV.

As concerns this clonotype: One junction end does not reproduce the germline sequence, and a read error may be involved. The rearrangement uses TRBV7-3 and TRBJ2-3; tentative D call: TRBD2 (7 bases). Germline lookup yields CDR1 SGHTA and CDR2 FQGTGA. This CDR3 has 14 residues. CDR3 residues: CPSSTEGGDDTQYF. DNA for the CDR3: TGTCCCAGCAGCACAGAGGGGGGGGATGATACGCAGTATTTT.

There are a few counts of this clonotype. The rearrangement links TRBV12-3 or TRBV12-4 to TRBJ1-1, with D hard to call. The CDR3 has 11 amino acids. V lost 3 bases to trimming and J lost 5 bases, with 4 bases between them. DNA for the CDR3: TGTGCCAGCAGTTTTGGGACTGAAGCTTTCTTT. Translating gives CASSFGTEAFF.

This clonotype occurred a few times. The J gene is TRBJ1-2, the V gene TRBV7-2, with D unclear. The germline gives CDR1 SGHTA, CDR2 FQGNSA. Trimming left V 0 bases short and J 2 bases short, with 7 bases between. This CDR3 region has 14 residues. CDR3 nucleotide sequence: TGTGCCAGCAGCTTAGCCGTCGGGAACTATGGCTACACCTTC. Protein product: CASSLAVGNYGYTF. Based on the CDR3 plus reference TRBV7-2 and TRBJ1-2, the full variable domain is GAGVSQSPSNKVTEKGKDVELRCDPISGHTALYWYRQSLGQGLEFLIYFQGNSAPDKSGLPSDRFSAERTGGSVSTLTIQRTQQEDSAVYLCASSLAVGNYGYTFGSGTRLTVV.

The V gene is TRBV20-1, the J gene TRBJ1-2; tentatively, D is TRBD1 (5 bases). The V gene's germline CDR1 is DFQATT and CDR2 SNEGSKA (reference sequence). This CDR3 region has 13 residues. The V end was cut by 6 bases, the J end by 2 bases, with 13 bases between. The CDR3 nucleotides read TGCAGTGCCCCCGGGCGGGGGAACTATGGCTACACCTTC. It yields the protein CSAPGRGNYGYTF.

This clonotype was picked up a small number of times. As DNA, the CDR3 is TGCGCCAGCACCATGGGGGATTGGACCGGGGAGCTGTTTTTT. Translating gives CASTMGDWTGELFF. The chain joins TRBV5-1 to TRBJ2-2; D possibly uses TRBD1 or TRBD2 (5 bases each). Germline CDR1 SGHRS, CDR2 YFSETQ. CDR3 size: 14 residues. Trimming shortened V by 6 bases and J by 5 bases, and 14 bases separated the two germline ends.